The clone carrying this T cell receptor beta chain is large (0.1 to 1%). Using approximately 15 ng of total RNA, TCR libraries were made with the QIAseq Immune Repertoire TCR panel. MiXCR, run by TCRdb on the reads, gives a single entry per CDR3 protein. The table includes 510 or so distinct CDR3 sequences, about 7.1% detected once. With 4 bases removed from V and 7 bases from J, the gap between germline ends came to 17 bases. Germline CDR1 reads LGHDT; CDR2 reads YNNKEL (reference sequence). The CDR3 spans 16 residues. This sample is part of a study of circulating CD8 cells and anti-PD-1 response in melanoma. Four subsets defined by PD-1 and/or TIGIT were sorted from live CD3+CD8+TCRalphabeta+ cells.

V and J are TRBV3-1 and TRBJ1-6; D not resolved. This specimen consisted of CD8+ T cells from PBMCs, obtained at baseline or after one month of anti-PD-1 therapy (not recorded which). The TCR comes from a human donor with melanoma. The CDR3 protein is CASSLKQFRENSPLHF. DNA of the CDR3: TGTGCCAGCAGCCTAAAACAGTTTAGGGAGAATTCACCCCTCCACTTT. The full variable domain, in which reference TRBV3-1 and TRBJ1-6 provide the parts outside the CDR3, is DTAVSQTPKYLVTQMGNDKSIKCEQNLGHDTMYWYKQDSKKFLKIMFSYNNKELIINETVPNRFSPKSPDKAHLNLHINSLELGDSAVYFCASSLKQFRENSPLHFGNGTRLTVT.